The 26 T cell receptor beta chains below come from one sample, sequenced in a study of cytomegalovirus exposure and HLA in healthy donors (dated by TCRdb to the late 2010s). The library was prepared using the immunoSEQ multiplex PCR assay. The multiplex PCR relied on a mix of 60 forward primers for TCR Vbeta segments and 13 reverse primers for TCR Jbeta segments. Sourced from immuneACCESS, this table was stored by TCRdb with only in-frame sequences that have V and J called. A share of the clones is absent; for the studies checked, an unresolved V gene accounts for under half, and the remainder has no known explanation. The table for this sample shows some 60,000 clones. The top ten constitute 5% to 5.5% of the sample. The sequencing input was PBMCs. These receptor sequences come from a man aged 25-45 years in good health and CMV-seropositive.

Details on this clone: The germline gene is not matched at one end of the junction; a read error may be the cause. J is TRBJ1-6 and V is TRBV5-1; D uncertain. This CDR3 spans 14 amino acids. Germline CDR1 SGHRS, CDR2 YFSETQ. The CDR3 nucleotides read TGCGCCAGCAGCTTGGAACCTTATAATTCACCCCTACACTTT. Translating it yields CASSLEPYNSPLHF.

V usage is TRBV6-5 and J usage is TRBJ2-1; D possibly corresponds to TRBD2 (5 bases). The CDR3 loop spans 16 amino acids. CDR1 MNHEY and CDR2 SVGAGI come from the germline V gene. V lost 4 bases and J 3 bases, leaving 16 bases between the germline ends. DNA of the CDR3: TGTGCCAGCAGTTCGCCACCGGACTCTCTCTACAATGAGCAGTTCTTC. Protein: CASSSPPDSLYNEQFF.

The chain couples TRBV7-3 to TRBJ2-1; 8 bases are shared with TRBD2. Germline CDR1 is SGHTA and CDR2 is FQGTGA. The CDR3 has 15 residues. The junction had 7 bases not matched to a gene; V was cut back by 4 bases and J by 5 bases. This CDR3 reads CASSSPGGSDNEQFF. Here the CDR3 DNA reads TGTGCCAGCAGCTCCCCGGGGGGGTCCGACAATGAGCAGTTCTTC. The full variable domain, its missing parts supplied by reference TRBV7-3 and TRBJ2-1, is GAGVSQTPSNKVTEKGKYVELRCDPISGHTALYWYRQSLGQGPEFLIYFQGTGAADDSGLPNDRFFAVRPEGSVSTLKIQRTERGDSAVYLCASSSPGGSDNEQFFGPGTRLTVL.

DNA for the CDR3: TGTGCCAGCAGCCAAGGGGGCTGGGACACTGAAGCTTTCTTT. Translating gives CASSQGGWDTEAFF. The gene calls are TRBV14 and TRBJ1-1; D might be TRBD1 (5 bases). Germline V gene data show CDR1 as SGHDN and CDR2 as FVKESK. CDR3 size: 14 residues. V lost 1 base to trimming and J lost 3 bases, with 9 bases between them.

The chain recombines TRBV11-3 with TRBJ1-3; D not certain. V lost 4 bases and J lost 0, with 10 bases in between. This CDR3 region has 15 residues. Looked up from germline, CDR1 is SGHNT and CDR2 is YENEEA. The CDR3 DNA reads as TGTGCCAGCAGCTCGGGAGGAGTCTCTGGAAACACCATATATTTT. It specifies CASSSGGVSGNTIYF.

The CDR3 DNA is TGTGCCTGGAGTTTAGGCGGAGCCAGCGGCTACACCTTC. It codes for CAWSLGGASGYTF. J is TRBJ1-2 and V is TRBV30, with D hard to call. This CDR3 comprises 13 residues. The germline CDR1 and CDR2 sequences are GTSNPN and SVGIG (reference sequence). Trimming stripped 2 bases from V and 8 bases from J, with 15 bases between.

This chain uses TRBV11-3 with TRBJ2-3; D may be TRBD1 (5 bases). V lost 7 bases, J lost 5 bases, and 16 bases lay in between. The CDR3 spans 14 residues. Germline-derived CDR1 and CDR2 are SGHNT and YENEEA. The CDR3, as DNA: TGTGCCAGCACTAGGATAGGGGTCGTAGATACGCAGTATTTT. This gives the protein CASTRIGVVDTQYF.

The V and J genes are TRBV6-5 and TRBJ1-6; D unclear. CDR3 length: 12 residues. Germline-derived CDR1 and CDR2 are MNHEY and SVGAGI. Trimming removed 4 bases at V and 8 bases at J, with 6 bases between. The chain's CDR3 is CASSSGDSPLHF. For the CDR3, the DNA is TGTGCCAGCAGTTCGGGTGATTCACCCCTCCACTTT.

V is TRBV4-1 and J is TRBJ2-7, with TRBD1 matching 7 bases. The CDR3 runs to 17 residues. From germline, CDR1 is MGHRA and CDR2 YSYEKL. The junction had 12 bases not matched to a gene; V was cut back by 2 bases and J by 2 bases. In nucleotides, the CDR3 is TGCGCCAGCAGCCAATCCACGGGACAGCTAAGCGCCTACGAGCAGTACTTC. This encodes CASSQSTGQLSAYEQYF.

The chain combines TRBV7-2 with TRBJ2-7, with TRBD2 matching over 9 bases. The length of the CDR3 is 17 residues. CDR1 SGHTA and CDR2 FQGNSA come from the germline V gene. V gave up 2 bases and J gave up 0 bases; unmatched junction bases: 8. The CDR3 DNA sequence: TGTGCCAGCAGCTTAAAGGAGGAAGCGGGGGGCTCCTACGAGCAGTACTTC. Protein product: CASSLKEEAGGSYEQYF.

The CDR3 spells CASRPGQVYEQYF. The CDR3 region has the DNA TGTGCCAGCAGGCCGGGACAGGTATACGAGCAGTACTTC. The chain recombines TRBV6-5 with TRBJ2-7; 8 bases line up with TRBD1. J gave up 4 bases and V 6 bases, and 5 bases lay outside the gene matches. Germline V gene data show CDR1 as MNHEY and CDR2 as SVGAGI. This CDR3 spans 13 amino acids.

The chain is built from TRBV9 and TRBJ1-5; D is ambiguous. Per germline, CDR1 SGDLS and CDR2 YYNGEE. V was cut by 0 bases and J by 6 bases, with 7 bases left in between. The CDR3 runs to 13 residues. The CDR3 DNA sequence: TGTGCCAGCAGCGTAGAGGAGAGTCAGCCCCAGCATTTT. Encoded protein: CASSVEESQPQHF.

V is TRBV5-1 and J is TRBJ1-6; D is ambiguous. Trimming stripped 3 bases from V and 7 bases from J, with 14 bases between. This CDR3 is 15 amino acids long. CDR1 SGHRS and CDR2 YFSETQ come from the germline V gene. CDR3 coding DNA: TGCGCCAGCAGCTCCGAGACTGGTTCAAATTCACCCCTCCACTTT. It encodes CASSSETGSNSPLHF.

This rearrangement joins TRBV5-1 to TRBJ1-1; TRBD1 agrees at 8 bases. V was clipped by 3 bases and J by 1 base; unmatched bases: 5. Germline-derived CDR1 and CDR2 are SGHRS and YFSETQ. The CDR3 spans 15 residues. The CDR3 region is CASSSRTGRNTEAFF. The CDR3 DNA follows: TGCGCCAGCAGCTCTCGGACAGGGCGGAACACTGAAGCTTTCTTT.

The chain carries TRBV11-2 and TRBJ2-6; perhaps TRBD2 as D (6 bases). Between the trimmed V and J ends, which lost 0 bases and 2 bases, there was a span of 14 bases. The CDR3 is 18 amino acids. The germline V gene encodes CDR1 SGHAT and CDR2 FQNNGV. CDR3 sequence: CASSLDRSGVAGANVLTF. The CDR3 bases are TGTGCCAGCAGCTTAGATCGGTCGGGGGTGGCTGGGGCCAACGTCCTGACTTTC.

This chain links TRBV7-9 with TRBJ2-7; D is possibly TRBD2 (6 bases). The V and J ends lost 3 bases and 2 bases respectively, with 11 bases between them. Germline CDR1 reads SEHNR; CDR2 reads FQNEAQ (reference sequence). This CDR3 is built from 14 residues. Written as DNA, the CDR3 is TGTGCCAGCAGCTTCGGGACTCCTGCCTACGAGCAGTACTTC. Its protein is CASSFGTPAYEQYF. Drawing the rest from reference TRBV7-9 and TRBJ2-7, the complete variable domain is DTGVSQNPRHKITKRGQNVTFRCDPISEHNRLYWYRQTLGQGPEFLTYFQNEAQLEKSRLLSDRFSAERPKGSFSTLEIQRTEQGDSAMYLCASSFGTPAYEQYFGPGTRLTVT.

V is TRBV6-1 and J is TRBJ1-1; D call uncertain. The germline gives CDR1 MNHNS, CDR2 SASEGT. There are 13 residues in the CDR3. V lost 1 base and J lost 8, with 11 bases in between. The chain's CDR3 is CASSEGQLAEAFF. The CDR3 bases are TGTGCCAGCAGTGAAGGACAATTGGCAGAAGCTTTCTTT.

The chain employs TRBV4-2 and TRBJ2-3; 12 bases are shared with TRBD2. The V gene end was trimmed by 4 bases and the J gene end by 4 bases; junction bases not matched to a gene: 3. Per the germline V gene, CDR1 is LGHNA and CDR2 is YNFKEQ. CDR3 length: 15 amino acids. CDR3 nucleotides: TGTGCCAGCAGCCGACTAGCGGGGGACGCAGATACGCAGTATTTT. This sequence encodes CASSRLAGDADTQYF.

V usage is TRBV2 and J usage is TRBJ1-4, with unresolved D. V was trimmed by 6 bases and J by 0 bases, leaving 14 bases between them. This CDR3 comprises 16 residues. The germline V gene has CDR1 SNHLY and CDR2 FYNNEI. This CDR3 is CASRARSVATNEKLFF. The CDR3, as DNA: TGTGCCAGCAGAGCACGCTCGGTTGCAACTAATGAAAAACTGTTTTTT.

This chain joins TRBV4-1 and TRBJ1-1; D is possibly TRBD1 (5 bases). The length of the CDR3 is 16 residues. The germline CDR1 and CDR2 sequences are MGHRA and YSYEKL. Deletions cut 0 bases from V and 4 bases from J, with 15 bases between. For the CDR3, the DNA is TGCGCCAGCAGCCAAGAACCCAGGGATTTAGGCACTGAAGCTTTCTTT. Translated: CASSQEPRDLGTEAFF.

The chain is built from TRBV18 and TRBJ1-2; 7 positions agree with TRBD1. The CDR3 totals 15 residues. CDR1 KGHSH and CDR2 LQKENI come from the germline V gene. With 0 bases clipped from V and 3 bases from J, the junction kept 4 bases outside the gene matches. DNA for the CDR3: TGTGCCAGCTCACCACCGAACAGGGGAGACTATGGCTACACCTTC. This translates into CASSPPNRGDYGYTF.

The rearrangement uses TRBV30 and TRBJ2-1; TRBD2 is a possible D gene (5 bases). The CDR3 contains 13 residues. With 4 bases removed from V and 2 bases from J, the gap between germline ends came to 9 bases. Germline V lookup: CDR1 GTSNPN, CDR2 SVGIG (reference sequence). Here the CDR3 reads CAWMAGTYNEQFF. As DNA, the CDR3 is TGTGCCTGGATGGCCGGGACCTACAATGAGCAGTTCTTC.

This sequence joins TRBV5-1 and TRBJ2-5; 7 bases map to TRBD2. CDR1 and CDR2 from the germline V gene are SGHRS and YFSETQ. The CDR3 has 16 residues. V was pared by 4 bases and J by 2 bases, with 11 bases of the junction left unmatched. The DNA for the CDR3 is TGCGCCAGCAGCCCGCGGACGGGAGGACATCAAGAGACCCAGTACTTC. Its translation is CASSPRTGGHQETQYF.

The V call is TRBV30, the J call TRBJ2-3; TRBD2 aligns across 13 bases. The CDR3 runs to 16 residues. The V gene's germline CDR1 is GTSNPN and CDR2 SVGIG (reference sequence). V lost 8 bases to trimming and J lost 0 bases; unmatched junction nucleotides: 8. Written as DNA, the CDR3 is TGTGCCGGGTTGACTAGCGGGGGGCCTAGCACAGATACGCAGTATTTT. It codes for CAGLTSGGPSTDTQYF.

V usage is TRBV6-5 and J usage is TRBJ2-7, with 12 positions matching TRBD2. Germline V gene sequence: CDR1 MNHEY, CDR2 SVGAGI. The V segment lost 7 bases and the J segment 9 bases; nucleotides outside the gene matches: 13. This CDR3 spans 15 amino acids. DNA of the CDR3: TGTGCCAGCATGAAACTAGCGGGAGGCCTAGTATCGCAGTACTTC. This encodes CASMKLAGGLVSQYF.

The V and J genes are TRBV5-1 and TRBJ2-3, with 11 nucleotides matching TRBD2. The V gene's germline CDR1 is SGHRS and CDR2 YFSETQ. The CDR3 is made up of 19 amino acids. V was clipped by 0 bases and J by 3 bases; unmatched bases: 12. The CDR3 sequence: CASSLEGSGGAVYTDTQYF. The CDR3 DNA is TGCGCCAGCAGCTTGGAGGGTAGCGGGGGGGCCGTGTATACAGATACGCAGTATTTT.